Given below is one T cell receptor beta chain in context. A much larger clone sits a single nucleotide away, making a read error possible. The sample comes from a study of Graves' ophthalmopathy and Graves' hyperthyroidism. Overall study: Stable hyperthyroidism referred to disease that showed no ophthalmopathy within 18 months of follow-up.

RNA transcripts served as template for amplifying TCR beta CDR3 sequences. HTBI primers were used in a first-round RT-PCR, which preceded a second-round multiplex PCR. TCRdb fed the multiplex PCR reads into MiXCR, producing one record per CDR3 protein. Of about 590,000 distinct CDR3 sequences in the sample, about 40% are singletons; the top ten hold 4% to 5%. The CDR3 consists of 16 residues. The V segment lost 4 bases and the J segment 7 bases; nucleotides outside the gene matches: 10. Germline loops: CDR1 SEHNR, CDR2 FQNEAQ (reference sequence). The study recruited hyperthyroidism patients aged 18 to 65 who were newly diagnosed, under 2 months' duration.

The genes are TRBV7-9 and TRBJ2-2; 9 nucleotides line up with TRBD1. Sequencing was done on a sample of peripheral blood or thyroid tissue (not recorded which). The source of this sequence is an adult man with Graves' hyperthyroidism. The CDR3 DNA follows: TGTGCCAGCAGCTCGCGGACAGGGGCAGTCAACGGGGAGCTGTTTTTT. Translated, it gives CASSSRTGAVNGELFF.